This T cell receptor beta chain came from a study of regulatory T cells in long-lasting Graves disease. Whole-study findings and limits: Persistent cases favored TRBV28, TRBJ1-2 and TRBJ2-5.

This clonotype was counted many times. Its antigen remains unidentified. V shed 6 bases, J shed 5 bases, and the junction held 6 bases outside the gene matches. This CDR3 is 15 amino acids long. The germline V gene has CDR1 SNHLY and CDR2 FYNNEI. Time point given: persistent/refractory GD, antithyroid drugs over 5 years with positive TRAb. Researchers made the TCR library from RNA that was extracted from PBMCs. Building the TCR beta libraries relied on iRepertoire HTBI primers, and CDR3 regions underwent Arm-PCR. TCRdb fed the multiplex PCR reads into MiXCR, producing one record per CDR3 protein. The data show 350,000 to 450,000 distinct CDR3 sequences, approximately 25% seen once.

This chain uses TRBV2 with TRBJ2-2; 10 bases are a match to TRBD2. The sample was peripheral blood mononuclear cells (PBMCs), taken when the disease was refractory, from a patient treated with antithyroid drugs. This clonotype was sampled from a woman between 40 and 55 years old with Graves disease. The CDR3 sequence: CASRASGSFTGELFF. CDR3 nucleotides: TGTGCCAGCAGGGCTAGCGGGAGTTTTACCGGGGAGCTGTTTTTT.